This TCR beta chain was captured in a study of PD-L1 blockade in urothelial cancer. Study summary: After treatment start, blood was analyzed at 3 weeks (second dose) and at 6 weeks. Blood yielded a median of about 150,000 T cells per sample.

PCRs each included synthetic TCR analog templates spiked in. Assay: immunoSEQ multiplex PCR; the TCRdb copy retains only in-frame clones and omits some. The data contain tens of thousands of clones, roughly 76% of them singletons. Germline-derived CDR1 and CDR2 are MNHNS and SASEGT. CDR3 size: 14 residues. V was trimmed by 2 bases and J by 2 bases, leaving 10 bases between them. Described time point: pretreatment peripheral blood. Each individual provided 1 to 8 samples (taken pretreatment and on-treatment). The sequence came from a man between 65 and 80 years old with urothelial cancer. The specimen comprised PBMCs, sampled around atezolizumab (anti-PD-L1) treatment. The chain uses TRBV6-1 and TRBJ2-7; D gene unclear. Written as DNA, the CDR3 is TGTGCCAGCAGTGAATCGCGGTTAACCTACGAGCAGTACTTC. Translation gives CASSESRLTYEQYF.